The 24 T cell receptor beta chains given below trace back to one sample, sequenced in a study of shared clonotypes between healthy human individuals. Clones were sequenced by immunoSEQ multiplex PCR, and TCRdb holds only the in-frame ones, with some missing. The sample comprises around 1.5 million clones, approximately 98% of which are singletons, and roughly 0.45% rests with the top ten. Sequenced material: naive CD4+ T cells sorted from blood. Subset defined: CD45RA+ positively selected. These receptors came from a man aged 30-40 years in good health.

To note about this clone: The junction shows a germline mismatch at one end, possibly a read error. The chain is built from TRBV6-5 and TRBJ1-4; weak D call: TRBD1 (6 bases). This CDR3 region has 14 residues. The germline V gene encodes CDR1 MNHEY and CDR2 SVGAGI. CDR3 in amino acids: CASRQGGPNEKLFF. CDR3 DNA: TGTGCCAGCAGACAAGGGGGACCTAACGAAAAACTGTTTTTT.

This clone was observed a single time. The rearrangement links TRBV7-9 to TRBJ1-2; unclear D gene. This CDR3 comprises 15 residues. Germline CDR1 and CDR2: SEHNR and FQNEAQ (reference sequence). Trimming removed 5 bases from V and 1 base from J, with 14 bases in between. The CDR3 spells CASSERVGNNYGYTF. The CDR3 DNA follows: TGTGCCAGCAGCGAAAGGGTAGGGAATAACTATGGCTACACCTTC.

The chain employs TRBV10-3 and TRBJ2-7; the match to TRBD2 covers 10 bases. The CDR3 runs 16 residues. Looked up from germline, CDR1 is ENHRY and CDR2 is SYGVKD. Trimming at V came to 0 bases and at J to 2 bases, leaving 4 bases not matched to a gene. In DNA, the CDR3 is TGTGCCATCAGTGAGTCGGTAGCGGGAGGTCCCTACGAGCAGTACTTC. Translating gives CAISESVAGGPYEQYF.

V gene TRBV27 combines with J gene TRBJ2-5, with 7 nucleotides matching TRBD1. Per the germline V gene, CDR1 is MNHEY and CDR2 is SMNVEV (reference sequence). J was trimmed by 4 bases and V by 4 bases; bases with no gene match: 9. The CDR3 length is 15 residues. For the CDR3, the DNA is TGTGCCAGCAGTTCTTCTTACAGGGGACGAGAGACCCAGTACTTC. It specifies CASSSSYRGRETQYF.

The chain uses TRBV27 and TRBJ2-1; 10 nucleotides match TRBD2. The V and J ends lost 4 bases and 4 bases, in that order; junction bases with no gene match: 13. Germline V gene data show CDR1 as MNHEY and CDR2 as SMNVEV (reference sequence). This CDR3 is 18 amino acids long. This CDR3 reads CASSSRTSGRGTYNEQFF. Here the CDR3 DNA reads TGTGCCAGCAGTTCCCGGACTAGCGGACGGGGCACGTACAATGAGCAGTTCTTC.

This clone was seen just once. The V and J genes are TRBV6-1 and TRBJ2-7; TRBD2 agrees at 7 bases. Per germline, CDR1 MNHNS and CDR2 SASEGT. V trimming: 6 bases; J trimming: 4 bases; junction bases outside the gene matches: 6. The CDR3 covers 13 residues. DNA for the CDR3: TGTGCCAGCAGAAGCGGGGCGGGATACGAGCAGTACTTC. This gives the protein CASRSGAGYEQYF.

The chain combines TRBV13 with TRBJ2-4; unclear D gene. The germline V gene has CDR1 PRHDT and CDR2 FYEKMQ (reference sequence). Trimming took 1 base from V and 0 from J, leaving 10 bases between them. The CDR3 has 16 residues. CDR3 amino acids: CASSLEARVAKNIQYF. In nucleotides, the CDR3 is TGTGCCAGCAGCTTAGAGGCCAGAGTAGCCAAAAACATTCAGTACTTC.

The CDR3 loop reads CASRGGSNQPQHF. For the CDR3, the DNA is TGTGCCAGCAGGGGGGGGAGCAATCAGCCCCAGCATTTT. The gene calls are TRBV27 and TRBJ1-5; a possible D gene is TRBD1 (5 bases). This CDR3 comprises 13 residues. Germline CDR1 and CDR2: MNHEY and SMNVEV (reference sequence). Trimming left V 6 bases short and J 1 base short, with 7 bases between.

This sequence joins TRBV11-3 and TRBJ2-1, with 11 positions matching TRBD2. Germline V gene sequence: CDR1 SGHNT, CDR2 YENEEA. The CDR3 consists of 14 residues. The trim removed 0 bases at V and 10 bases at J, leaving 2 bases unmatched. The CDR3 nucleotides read TGTGCCAGCAGCTTAGATCTAGCGGGGGGAGAGCAGTTCTTC. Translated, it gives CASSLDLAGGEQFF. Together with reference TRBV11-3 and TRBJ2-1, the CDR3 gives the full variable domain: EAGVVQSPRYKIIEKKQPVAFWCNPISGHNTLYWYLQNLGQGPELLIRYENEEAVDDSQLPKDRFSAERLKGVDSTLKIQPAELGDSAVYLCASSLDLAGGEQFFGPGTRLTVL.

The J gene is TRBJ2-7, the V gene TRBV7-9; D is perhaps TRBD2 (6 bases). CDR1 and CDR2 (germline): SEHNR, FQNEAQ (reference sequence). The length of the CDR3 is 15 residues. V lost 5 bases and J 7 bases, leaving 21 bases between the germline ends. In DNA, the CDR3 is TGTGCCAGCAGCGCCCGGCTGCGGGACTTTAAGGAGCAGTACTTC. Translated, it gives CASSARLRDFKEQYF.

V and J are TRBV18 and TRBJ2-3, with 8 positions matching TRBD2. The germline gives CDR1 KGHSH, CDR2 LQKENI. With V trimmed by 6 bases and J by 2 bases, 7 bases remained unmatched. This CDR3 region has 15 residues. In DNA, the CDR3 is TGTGCCAGCTCCAACGGGGGGGGCACCACAGATACGCAGTATTTT. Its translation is CASSNGGGTTDTQYF.

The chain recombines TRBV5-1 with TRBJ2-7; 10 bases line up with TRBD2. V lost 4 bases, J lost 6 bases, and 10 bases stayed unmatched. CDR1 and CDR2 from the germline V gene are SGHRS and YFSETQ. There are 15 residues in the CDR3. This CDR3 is CASSPPAGGQGEQYF. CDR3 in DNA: TGCGCCAGCAGCCCCCCAGCGGGAGGGCAAGGCGAGCAGTACTTC.

The CDR3 sequence: CASSLWGQRIEQFF. CDR3 DNA: TGTGCCAGCAGTTTATGGGGACAGCGGATTGAGCAGTTCTTC. V usage is TRBV27 and J usage is TRBJ2-1, with TRBD1 matching 7 bases. This CDR3 is 14 amino acids long. Germline trimming cut 1 base from V and 9 bases from J; bases unmatched to any gene: 6. Germline assignment: CDR1 MNHEY and CDR2 SMNVEV (reference sequence).

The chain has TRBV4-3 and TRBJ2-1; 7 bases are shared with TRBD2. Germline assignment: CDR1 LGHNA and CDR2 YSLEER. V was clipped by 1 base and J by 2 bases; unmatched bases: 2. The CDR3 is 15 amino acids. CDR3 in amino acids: CASSQVLAAYNEQFF. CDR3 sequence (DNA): TGCGCCAGCAGCCAAGTTCTAGCGGCCTACAATGAGCAGTTCTTC.

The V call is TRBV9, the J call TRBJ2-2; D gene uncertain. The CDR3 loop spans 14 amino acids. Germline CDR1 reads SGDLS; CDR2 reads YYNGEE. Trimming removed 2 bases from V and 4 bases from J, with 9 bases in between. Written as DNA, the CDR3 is TGTGCCAGCAGCGTTTTGGATAGCACCGGGGAGCTGTTTTTT. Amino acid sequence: CASSVLDSTGELFF.

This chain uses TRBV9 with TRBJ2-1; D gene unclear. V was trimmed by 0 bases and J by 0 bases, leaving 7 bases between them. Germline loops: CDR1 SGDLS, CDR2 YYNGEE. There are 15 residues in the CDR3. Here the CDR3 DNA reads TGTGCCAGCAGCGTAGTGTCCGACTCCTACAATGAGCAGTTCTTC. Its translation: CASSVVSDSYNEQFF.

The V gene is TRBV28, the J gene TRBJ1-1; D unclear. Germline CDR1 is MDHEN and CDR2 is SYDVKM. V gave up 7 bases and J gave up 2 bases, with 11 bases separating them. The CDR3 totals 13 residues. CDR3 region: CASKMPANTEAFF. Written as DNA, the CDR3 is TGTGCCAGCAAAATGCCAGCTAACACTGAAGCTTTCTTT.

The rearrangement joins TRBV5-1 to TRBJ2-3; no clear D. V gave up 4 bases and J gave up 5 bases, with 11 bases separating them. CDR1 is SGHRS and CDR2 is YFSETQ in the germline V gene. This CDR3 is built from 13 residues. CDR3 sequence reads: CASSPHSEDTQYF. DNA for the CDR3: TGCGCCAGCAGCCCACACAGTGAAGATACGCAGTATTTT. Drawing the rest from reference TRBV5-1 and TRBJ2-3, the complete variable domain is KAGVTQTPRYLIKTRGQQVTLSCSPISGHRSVSWYQQTPGQGLQFLFEYFSETQRNKGNFPGRFSGRQFSNSRSEMNVSTLELGDSALYLCASSPHSEDTQYFGPGTRLTVL.

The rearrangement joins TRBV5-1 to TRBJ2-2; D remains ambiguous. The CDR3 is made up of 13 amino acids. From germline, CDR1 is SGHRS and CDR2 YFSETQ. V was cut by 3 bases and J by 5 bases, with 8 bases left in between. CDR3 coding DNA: TGCGCCAGCAGCTCGGACCCAACCGGGGAGCTGTTTTTT. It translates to CASSSDPTGELFF.

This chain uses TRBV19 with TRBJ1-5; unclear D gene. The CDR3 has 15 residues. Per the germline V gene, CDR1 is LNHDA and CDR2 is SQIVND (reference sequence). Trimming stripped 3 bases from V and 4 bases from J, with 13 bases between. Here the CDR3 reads CASSIAGVMNQPQHF. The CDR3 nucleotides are TGTGCCAGTAGTATCGCCGGGGTGATGAATCAGCCCCAGCATTTT.

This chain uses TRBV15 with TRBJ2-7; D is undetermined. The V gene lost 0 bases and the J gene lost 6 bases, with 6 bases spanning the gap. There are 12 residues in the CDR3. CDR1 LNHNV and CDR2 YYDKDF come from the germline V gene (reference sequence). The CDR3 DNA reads TGTGCCACCAGCAGAGATTGGAGCGAGCAGTACTTC. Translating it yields CATSRDWSEQYF.

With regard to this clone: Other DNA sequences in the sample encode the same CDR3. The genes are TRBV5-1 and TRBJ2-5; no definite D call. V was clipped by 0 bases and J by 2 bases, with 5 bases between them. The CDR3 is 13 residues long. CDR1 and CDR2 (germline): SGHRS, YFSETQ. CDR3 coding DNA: TGCGCCAGCAGCTTGGGGGGACAAGAGACCCAGTACTTC. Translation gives CASSLGGQETQYF.

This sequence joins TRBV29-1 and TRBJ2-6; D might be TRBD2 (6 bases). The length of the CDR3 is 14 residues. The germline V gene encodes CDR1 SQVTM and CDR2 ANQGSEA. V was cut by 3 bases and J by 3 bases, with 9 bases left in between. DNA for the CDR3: TGCAGCGTTGAGGAGGAGGGTGGGGCCAACGTCCTGACTTTC. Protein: CSVEEEGGANVLTF.

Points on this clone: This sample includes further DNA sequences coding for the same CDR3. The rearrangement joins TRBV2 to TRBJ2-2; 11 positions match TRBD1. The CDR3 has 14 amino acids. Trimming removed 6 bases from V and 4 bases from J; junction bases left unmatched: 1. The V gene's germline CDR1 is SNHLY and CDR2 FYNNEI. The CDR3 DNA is TGTGCCAGCAGAGGGACAGGGGGCACCGGGGAGCTGTTTTTT. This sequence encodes CASRGTGGTGELFF.